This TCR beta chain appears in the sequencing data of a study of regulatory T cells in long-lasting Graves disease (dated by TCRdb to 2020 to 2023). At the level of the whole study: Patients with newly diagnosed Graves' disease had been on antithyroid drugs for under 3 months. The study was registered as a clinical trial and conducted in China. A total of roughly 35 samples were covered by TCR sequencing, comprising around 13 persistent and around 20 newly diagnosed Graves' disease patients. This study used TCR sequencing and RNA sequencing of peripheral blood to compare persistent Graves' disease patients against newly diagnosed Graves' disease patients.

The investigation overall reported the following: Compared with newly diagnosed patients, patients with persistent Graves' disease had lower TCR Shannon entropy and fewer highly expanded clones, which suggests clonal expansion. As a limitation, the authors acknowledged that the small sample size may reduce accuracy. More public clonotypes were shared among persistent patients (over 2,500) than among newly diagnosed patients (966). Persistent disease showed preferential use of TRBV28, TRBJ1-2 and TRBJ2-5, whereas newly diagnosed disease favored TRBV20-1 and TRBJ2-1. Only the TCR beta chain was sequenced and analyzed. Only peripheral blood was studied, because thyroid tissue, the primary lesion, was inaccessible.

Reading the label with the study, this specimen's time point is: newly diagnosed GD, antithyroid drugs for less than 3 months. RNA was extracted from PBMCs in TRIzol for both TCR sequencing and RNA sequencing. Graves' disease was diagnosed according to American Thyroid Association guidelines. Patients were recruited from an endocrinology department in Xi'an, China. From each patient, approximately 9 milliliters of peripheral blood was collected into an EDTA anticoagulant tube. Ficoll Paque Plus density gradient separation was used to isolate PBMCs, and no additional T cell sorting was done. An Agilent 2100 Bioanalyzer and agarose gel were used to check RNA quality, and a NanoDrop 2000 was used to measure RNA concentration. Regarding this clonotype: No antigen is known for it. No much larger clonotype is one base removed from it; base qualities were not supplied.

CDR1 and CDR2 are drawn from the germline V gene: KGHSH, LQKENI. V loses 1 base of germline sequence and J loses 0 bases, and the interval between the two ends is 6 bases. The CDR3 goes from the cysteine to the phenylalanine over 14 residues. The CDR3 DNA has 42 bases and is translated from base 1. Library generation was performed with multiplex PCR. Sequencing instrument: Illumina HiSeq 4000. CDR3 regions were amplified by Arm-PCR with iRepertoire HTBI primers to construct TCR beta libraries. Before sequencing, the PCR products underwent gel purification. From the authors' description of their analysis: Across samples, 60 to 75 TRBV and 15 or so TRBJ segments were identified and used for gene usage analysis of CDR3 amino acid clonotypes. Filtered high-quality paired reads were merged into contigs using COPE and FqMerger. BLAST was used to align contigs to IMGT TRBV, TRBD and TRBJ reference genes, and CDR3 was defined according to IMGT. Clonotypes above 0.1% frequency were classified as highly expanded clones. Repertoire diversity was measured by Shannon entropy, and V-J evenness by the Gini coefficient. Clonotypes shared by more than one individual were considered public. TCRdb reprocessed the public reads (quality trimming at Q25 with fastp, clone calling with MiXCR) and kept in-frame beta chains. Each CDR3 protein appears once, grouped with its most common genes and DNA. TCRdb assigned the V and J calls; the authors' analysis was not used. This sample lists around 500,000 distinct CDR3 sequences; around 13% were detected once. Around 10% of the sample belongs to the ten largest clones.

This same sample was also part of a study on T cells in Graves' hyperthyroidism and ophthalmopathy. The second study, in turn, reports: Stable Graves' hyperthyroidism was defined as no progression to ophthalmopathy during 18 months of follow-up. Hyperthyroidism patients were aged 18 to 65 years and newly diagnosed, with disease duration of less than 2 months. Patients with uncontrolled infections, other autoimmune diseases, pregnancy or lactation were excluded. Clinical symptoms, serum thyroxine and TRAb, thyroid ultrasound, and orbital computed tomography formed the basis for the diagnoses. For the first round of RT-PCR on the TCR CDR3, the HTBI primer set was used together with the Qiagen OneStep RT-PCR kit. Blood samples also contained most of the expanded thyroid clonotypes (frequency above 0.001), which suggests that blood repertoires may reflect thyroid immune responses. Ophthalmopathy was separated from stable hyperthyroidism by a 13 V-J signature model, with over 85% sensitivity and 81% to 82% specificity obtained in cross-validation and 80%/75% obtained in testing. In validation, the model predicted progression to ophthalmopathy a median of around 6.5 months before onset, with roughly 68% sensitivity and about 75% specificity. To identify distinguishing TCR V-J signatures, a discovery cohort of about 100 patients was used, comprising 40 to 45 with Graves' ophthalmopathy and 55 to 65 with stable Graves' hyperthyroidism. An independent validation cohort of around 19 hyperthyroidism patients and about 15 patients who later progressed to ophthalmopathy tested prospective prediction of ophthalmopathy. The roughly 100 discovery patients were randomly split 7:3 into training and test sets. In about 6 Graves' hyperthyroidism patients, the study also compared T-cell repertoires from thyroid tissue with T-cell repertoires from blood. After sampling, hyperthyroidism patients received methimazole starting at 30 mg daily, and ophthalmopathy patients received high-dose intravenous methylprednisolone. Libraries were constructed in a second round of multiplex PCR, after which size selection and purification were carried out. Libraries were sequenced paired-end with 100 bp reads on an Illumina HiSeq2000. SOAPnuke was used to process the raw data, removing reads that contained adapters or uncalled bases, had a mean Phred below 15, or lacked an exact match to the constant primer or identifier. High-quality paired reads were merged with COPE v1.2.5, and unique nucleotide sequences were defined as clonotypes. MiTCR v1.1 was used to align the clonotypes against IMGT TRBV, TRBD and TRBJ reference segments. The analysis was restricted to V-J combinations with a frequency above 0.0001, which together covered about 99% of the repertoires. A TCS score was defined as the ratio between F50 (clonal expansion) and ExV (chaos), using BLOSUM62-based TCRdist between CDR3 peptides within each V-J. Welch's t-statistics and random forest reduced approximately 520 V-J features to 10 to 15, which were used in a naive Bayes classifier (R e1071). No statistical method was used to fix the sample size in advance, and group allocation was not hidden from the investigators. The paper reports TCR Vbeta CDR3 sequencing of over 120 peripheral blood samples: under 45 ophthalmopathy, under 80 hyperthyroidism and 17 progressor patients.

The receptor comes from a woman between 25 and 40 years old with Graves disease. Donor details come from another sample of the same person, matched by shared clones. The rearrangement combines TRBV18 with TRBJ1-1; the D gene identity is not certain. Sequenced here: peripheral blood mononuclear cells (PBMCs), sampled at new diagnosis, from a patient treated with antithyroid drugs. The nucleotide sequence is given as TGTGCCAGCTCACCACGGGGTATGAACACTGAAGCTTTCTTT. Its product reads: CASSPRGMNTEAFF.